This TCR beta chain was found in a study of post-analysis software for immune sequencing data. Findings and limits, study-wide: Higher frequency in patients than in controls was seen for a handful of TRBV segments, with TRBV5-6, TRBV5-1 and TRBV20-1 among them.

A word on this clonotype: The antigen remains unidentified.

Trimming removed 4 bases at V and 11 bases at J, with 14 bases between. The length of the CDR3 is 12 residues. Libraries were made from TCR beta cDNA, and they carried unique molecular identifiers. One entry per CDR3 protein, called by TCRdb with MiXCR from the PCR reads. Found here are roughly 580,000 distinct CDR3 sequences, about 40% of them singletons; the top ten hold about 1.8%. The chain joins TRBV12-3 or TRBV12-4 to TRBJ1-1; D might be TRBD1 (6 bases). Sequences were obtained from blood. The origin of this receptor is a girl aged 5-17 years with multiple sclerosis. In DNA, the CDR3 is TGTGCCAGCAGTTCCCGGGGGCAGAGGGCTTTCTTT. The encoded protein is CASSSRGQRAFF.